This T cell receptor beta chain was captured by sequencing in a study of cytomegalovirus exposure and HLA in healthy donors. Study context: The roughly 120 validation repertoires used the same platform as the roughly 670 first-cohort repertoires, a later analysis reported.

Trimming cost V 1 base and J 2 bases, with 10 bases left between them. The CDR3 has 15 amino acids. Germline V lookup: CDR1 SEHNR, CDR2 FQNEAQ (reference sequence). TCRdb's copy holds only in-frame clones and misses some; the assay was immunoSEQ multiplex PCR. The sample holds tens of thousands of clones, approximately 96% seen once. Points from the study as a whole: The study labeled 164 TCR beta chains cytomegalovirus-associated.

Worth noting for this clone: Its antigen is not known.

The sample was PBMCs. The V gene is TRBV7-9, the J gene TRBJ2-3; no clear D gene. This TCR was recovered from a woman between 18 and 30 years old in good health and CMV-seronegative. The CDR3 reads CASSLELIITDTQYF. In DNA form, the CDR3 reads TGTGCCAGCAGCTTAGAGCTCATCATCACAGATACGCAGTATTTT.